This is a list of T cell receptor beta chains from one sample in a study of T and B cells in COVID-19 patients. One entry per CDR3 protein results from TCRdb running MiXCR on the multiplex PCR reads. The sample shows approximately 3,800 distinct CDR3 sequences, about 24% of them seen only once. The sample consisted of blood. These receptor sequences come from a human donor with active COVID-19. Each CDR3 is given with its conserved first and last residue. A D gene is named only where the DNA matches it firmly. Clone size is not always given. Where it is, it says once, few, many or a class for expanded clones.

d_call	v_call	j_call	clone_size	cdr3_nt	cdr3_aa
TRBD1	TRBV27	TRBJ1-4	medium-sized	TGTGCCAGCAGTTTATACAGGGGGCGCGGTGAAAAACTGTTTTTT	CASSLYRGRGEKLFF
NA	TRBV19	TRBJ1-3	medium-sized	TGTGCCAGTAGTATCCGGGGCTCTGGAAACACCATATATTTT	CASSIRGSGNTIYF
TRBD2	TRBV6-5	TRBJ2-7	NA	TGTGCCAGCAGTGCCGGGACTAGCGGGAGGGTCGAGCAGTACTTC	CASSAGTSGRVEQYF
TRBD2	TRBV5-1	TRBJ2-5	few	TGCGCCAGCAGCTCCGGACTAGAACAAGAGACCCAGTACTTC	CASSSGLEQETQYF
NA	TRBV6-6	TRBJ2-7	medium-sized	TGTGCCAGCAGTTACTTGGGACCGTACATGGACAGCTCCTACGAGCAGTACTTC	CASSYLGPYMDSSYEQYF
NA	TRBV7-9	TRBJ1-4	NA	TGTGCCAGCAGCCCCTCAGGGAGCTCGCTGTTTTTT	CASSPSGSSLFF
TRBD2	TRBV5-3	TRBJ2-3	NA	TGTGCCAGCAGCCCGACTAGCGTTGGGGGGGCAGATACGCAGTATTTT	CASSPTSVGGADTQYF
NA	TRBV6-5	TRBJ1-2	many	TGTGCCAGCAGTTCGACCCCACACGGCCTCTATGGCTACACCTTC	CASSSTPHGLYGYTF
NA	TRBV15	TRBJ2-3	NA	TGTGCCAAAAGCAGATTGAGAGATACGCAGTATTTT	CAKSRLRDTQYF
TRBD1	TRBV12-3/TRBV12-4	TRBJ1-1	NA	TGTGCCAGCAGTTCCGGACAGGGAGAATATTTCTTT	CASSSGQGEYFF
NA	TRBV10-1	TRBJ1-6	once	TGCGCCATGGGTAGGACCCTCGATTCACCCCTCCACTTT	CAMGRTLDSPLHF
NA	TRBV11-3	TRBJ2-7	medium-sized	TGTGCCAGCAGCTTAGTCGTTACCTCCTACGAGCAGTACTTC	CASSLVVTSYEQYF
NA	TRBV4-2	TRBJ2-5	few	TGTGCCAGCAGCCAGGGGGACAACCAAGAGACCCAGTACTTC	CASSQGDNQETQYF
NA	TRBV5-1	TRBJ1-6	few	TGCGCCAGCAGCGCGGACAGTTACTATAATTCACCCCTCCACTTT	CASSADSYYNSPLHF
NA	TRBV24-1	TRBJ2-3	medium-sized	TGTGCCACCAGCCCAACAGGTCCTGCAGATACGCAGTATTTT	CATSPTGPADTQYF
NA	TRBV6-6	TRBJ1-1	medium-sized	TGTGCCAGCAGTTACTCAGTAGACTTGAACACTGAAGCTTTCTTT	CASSYSVDLNTEAFF
NA	TRBV5-5	TRBJ2-1	medium-sized	TGTGCCAGCAGCTGGCTTTTAGGCTCCTACAATGAGCAGTTCTTC	CASSWLLGSYNEQFF
NA	TRBV19	TRBJ2-1	NA	TGTGCCAGTAGTATTGAGCTAGCTGACAATCTGTTCTTC	CASSIELADNLFF
TRBD1	TRBV5-1	TRBJ1-5	many	TGCGCCAGCAGCCAAGGGACAGGGGATCAGCCCCAGCATTTT	CASSQGTGDQPQHF
NA	TRBV19	TRBJ1-3	NA	TGTGCCAGTACCCGAGCCTGGGGGGGGGTAAGCTCTGGAAACACCATATATTTT	CASTRAWGGVSSGNTIYF
TRBD2	TRBV7-2	TRBJ2-7	few	TGTGCCAGCAGGACAGCGGGGGGTTCCGAGCAGTACTTC	CASRTAGGSEQYF
NA	TRBV6-6	TRBJ2-5	many	TGTGCCAGCAGTTACTCGAACAGCCCGGGCGAGACCCAGTACTTC	CASSYSNSPGETQYF
NA	TRBV12-3/TRBV12-4	TRBJ2-7	medium-sized	TGTGCCAGCAGTTTCTTTTTCAGCAGGGCCTACGAGCAGTACTTC	CASSFFFSRAYEQYF
NA	TRBV19	TRBJ2-2	large	TGTGCCAGTAGTATGGGACACAGGACTATAACCGGGGAGCTGTTTTTT	CASSMGHRTITGELFF
TRBD2	TRBV6-2/TRBV6-3	TRBJ2-1	NA	TGTGCCAGCAGTTACCTGAGCGGGGATTACAATGAGCAGTTCTTC	CASSYLSGDYNEQFF
TRBD2	TRBV12-3/TRBV12-4	TRBJ2-2	medium-sized	TGTGCCAGCAGTTTAGTATCCCTCCTGGCTAGCGGCCCAAACACCGGGGAGCTGTTTTTT	CASSLVSLLASGPNTGELFF
NA	TRBV10-3	TRBJ2-7	medium-sized	TGTGCCATCAGTGAGTCTAGGAGGGATGAGTACTTC	CAISESRRDEYF
NA	TRBV11-3	TRBJ1-3	few	TGTGCCAGCAGCTTAGAAGGCAATATCGGAAACACCATATATTTT	CASSLEGNIGNTIYF
TRBD2	TRBV15	TRBJ2-3	medium-sized	TGTGCCACCAGCACATCCCTAGCGGGGGGGCTCACAGATACGCAGTATTTT	CATSTSLAGGLTDTQYF